This record looks at one T cell receptor beta chain sequence and its context. These data originate in a study of blood T cell repertoires in COVID-19. Overall study: There were acute and convalescent COVID-19 samples, and they came from the United States, Italy and Spain. T cells, B-cell-depleted T cells, or PBMCs supplied cDNA or gDNA.

The CDR3 totals 16 residues. Looked up from germline, CDR1 is MNHNS and CDR2 is SASEGT. V was pared by 2 bases and J by 1 base, with 14 bases between. Under the authors' procedure: Estimates of nucleated cell counts were drawn from the amplification of reference gene primers. Assay used: immunoSEQ multiplex PCR; TCRdb lists only in-frame clones, some missing. For V, J and clone size, that table is used; D and trimming come from the DNA. Among more than 90,000 clones, 70% to 90% were seen once, and the ten largest hold around 4.1%. The sample was peripheral blood. The TCR comes from a man aged 60 to 75 with acute or convalescent COVID-19. The gene calls are TRBV6-1 and TRBJ1-1, with D maybe TRBD1 (6 bases). CDR3 residues: CASSESQGRGNTEAFF. CDR3 nucleotide sequence: TGTGCCAGCAGTGAATCCCAAGGCAGGGGGAACACTGAAGCTTTCTTT.